This T cell receptor (beta chain) was identified in a study of T cells expressing NK-cell markers. Study-level background: One of the eight sequenced donors was seronegative, whereas the other seven were HCMV-seropositive.

Per germline, CDR1 MRHNA and CDR2 SNTAGT. The length of the CDR3 is 14 residues. Points from the study as a whole: Roughly six donors showed dominant NKG2C+ clonotypes comprising roughly 1.0-7.0% of their CD8+ T cells. Similarly, these clonotypes led the CD3+CD56-NKG2C+ fraction as well in several donors.

Points on this clonotype: Its antigen remains unidentified.

TCRdb processed the 5' RACE reads again and assigns one entry to each CDR3 protein, with no DNA. This sample's table reports 350,000 to 400,000 distinct CDR3 sequences. What was sequenced was blood T cells: a sorted CD56 or NKG2C T cell subset, CD4+ or CD8+ T cells, or bulk PBMC T cells (not recorded which). The rearrangement joins TRBV6-4 to TRBJ1-1; TCRdb names TRBD1, which stays unverified in the absence of DNA. This receptor was identified in a woman between 50 and 59 years old in good health. The CDR3 reads CASSDSGSGTEAFF.